The next 8 T cell receptor beta chains were all read from a single sample in a study of blood T cell repertoires in COVID-19. Data came from immunoSEQ multiplex PCR; TCRdb stores just in-frame clones and leaves some out. The data hold around 310,000 clones, with around 92% observed a single time. Input material: PBMCs or T cells enriched from blood (not recorded which). Receptor source: a woman under 40 who had recovered from COVID-19.

This chain links TRBV5-6 with TRBJ1-4; 8 bases fit TRBD1. Trimming took 6 bases from V and 6 from J; bases not matched to a gene: 10. Germline CDR1 is SGHDT and CDR2 is YYEEEE. The CDR3 has 15 residues. CDR3 nucleotide sequence: TGTGCCAGCACCTTCATAACAGGGGGGGATGAAAAACTGTTTTTT. Its protein product is CASTFITGGDEKLFF.

J is TRBJ1-6 and V is TRBV10-3; TRBD1 agrees at 10 bases. The germline CDR1 and CDR2 sequences are ENHRY and SYGVKD. Losses at the gene ends were 4 bases for V and 5 bases for J; bases not matched to a gene: 2. This CDR3 is built from 15 residues. CDR3 sequence (DNA): TGTGCCATCAGTGGGGACAGGGGAAATAATTCACCCCTCCACTTT. Translation gives CAISGDRGNNSPLHF.

The chain links TRBV9 to TRBJ2-7; 7 bases are a match to TRBD2. The CDR3 has 15 amino acids. With 0 bases clipped from V and 3 bases from J, the junction kept 6 bases outside the gene matches. CDR1 SGDLS and CDR2 YYNGEE come from the germline V gene. CDR3 sequence: CASSVGGTTLYEQYF. The CDR3 nucleotides are TGTGCCAGCAGCGTAGGGGGGACTACCCTCTACGAGCAGTACTTC.

The chain joins TRBV18 to TRBJ2-5; 9 bases map to TRBD2. CDR1 KGHSH and CDR2 LQKENI come from the germline V gene. V was clipped by 3 bases and J by 5 bases; unmatched bases: 4. The CDR3 is made up of 14 amino acids. This CDR3 is CASSPGTSRETQYF. CDR3 nucleotide sequence: TGTGCCAGCTCACCCGGGACTAGCCGGGAGACCCAGTACTTC. The whole variable domain, filled in from reference TRBV18 and TRBJ2-5, reads NAGVMQNPRHLVRRRGQEARLRCSPMKGHSHVYWYRQLPEEGLKFMVYLQKENIIDESGMPKERFSAEFPKEGPSILRIQQVVRGDSAAYFCASSPGTSRETQYFGPGTRLLVL.

This chain joins TRBV5-1 and TRBJ2-3, with TRBD2 matching 7 bases. Per germline, CDR1 SGHRS and CDR2 YFSETQ. There are 14 residues in the CDR3. Trimming took 1 base from V and 5 from J; bases not matched to a gene: 4. CDR3 DNA sequence: TGCGCCAGCAGCTTGAGCGGGATCGGAGATACGCAGTATTTT. The encoded protein is CASSLSGIGDTQYF.

The V and J genes are TRBV6-2 or TRBV6-3 and TRBJ1-6; perhaps TRBD1 as D (6 bases). Germline assignment: CDR1 MNHEY and CDR2 SVGEGT. V lost 4 bases and J lost 7, with 8 bases in between. This CDR3 has 13 residues. This CDR3 reads CASSWGRNSPLHF. CDR3 in DNA: TGTGCCAGCAGTTGGGGGCGGAATTCACCCCTCCACTTT.

This sequence joins TRBV27 and TRBJ1-1; D ambiguous. The CDR3 spans 15 residues. Germline-derived CDR1 and CDR2 are MNHEY and SMNVEV (reference sequence). V was pared by 5 bases and J by 4 bases, with 17 bases between. CDR3 sequence (DNA): TGTGCCAGCAGTCTCAACCATCAACGGTTCACTGAAGCTTTCTTT. It encodes CASSLNHQRFTEAFF.

The chain recombines TRBV13 with TRBJ1-6; tentatively, D is TRBD1 (5 bases). Germline V gene data show CDR1 as PRHDT and CDR2 as FYEKMQ (reference sequence). V lost 3 bases and J lost 7, with 10 bases in between. The CDR3 covers 14 residues. The chain's CDR3 is CASSLRRVNSPLHF. CDR3 in DNA: TGTGCCAGCAGCTTGCGCAGGGTAAATTCACCCCTCCACTTT.